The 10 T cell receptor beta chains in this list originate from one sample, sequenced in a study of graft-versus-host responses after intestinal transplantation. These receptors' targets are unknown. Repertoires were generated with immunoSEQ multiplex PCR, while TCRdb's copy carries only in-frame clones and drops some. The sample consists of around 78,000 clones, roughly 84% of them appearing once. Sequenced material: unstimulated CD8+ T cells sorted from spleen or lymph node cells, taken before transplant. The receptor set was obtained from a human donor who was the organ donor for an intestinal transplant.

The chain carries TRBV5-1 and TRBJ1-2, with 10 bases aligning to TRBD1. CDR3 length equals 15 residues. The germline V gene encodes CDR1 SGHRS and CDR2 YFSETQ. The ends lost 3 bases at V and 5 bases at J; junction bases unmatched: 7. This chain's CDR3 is CASSWTGGPGYGYTF. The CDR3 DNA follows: TGCGCCAGCAGCTGGACAGGGGGTCCGGGGTATGGCTACACCTTC.

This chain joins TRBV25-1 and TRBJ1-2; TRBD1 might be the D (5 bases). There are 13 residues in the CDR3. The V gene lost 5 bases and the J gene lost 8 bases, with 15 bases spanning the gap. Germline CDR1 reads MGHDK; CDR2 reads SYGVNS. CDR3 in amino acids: CASSRRLEGGYTF. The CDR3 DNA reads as TGTGCCAGCAGTAGGCGTTTGGAGGGGGGCTACACCTTC.

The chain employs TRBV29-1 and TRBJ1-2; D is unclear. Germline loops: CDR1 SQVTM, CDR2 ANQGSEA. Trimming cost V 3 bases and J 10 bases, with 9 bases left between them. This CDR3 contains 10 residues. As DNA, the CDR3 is TGCAGCGTTGACGACGGACTCTACACCTTC. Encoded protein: CSVDDGLYTF.

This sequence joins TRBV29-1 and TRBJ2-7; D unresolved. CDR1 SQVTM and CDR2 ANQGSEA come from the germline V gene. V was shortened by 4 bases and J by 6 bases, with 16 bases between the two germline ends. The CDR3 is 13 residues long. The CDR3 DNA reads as TGCAGCGTTGTTGTGACATCAATCGGCGAGCAGTACTTC. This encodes CSVVVTSIGEQYF.

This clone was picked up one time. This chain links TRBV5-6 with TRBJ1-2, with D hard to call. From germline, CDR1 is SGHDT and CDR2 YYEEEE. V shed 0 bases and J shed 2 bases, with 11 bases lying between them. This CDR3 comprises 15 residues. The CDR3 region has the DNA TGTGCCAGCAGCTTGGGACGCGGACCCAACTATGGCTACACCTTC. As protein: CASSLGRGPNYGYTF.

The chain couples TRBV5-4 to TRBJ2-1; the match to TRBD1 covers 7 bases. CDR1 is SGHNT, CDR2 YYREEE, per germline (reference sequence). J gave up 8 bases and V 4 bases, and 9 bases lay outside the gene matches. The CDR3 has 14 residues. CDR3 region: CASSQTRGSDEQFF. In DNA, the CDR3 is TGTGCCAGCAGCCAGACCAGGGGGTCGGATGAGCAGTTCTTC.

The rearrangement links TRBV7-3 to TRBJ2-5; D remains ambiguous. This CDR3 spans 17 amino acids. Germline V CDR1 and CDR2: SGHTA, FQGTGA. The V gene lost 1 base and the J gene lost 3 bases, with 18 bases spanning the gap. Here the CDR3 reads CASSLITHRPGEETQYF. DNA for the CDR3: TGTGCCAGCAGCTTAATCACCCACCGCCCAGGAGAAGAGACCCAGTACTTC.

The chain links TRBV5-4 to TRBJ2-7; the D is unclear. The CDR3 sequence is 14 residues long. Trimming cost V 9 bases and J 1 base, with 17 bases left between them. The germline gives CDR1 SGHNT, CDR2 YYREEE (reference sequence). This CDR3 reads CATSVLGSSYEQYF. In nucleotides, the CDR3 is TGTGCCACCTCCGTCTTGGGTAGTTCCTACGAGCAGTACTTC.

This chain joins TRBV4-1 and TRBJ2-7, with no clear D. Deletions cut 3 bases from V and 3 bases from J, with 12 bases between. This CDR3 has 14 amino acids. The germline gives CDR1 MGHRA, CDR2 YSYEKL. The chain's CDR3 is CASSQTTAGYEQYF. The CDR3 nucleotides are TGCGCCAGCAGCCAGACGACGGCCGGCTACGAGCAGTACTTC.

As DNA, the CDR3 is TGTGCCAGCAGCTGGTCCGGACAGGGAGGCTACGAGCAGTACTTC. The encoded protein is CASSWSGQGGYEQYF. The chain carries TRBV7-2 and TRBJ2-7; 8 positions agree with TRBD1. V shed 4 bases and J 3 bases; nucleotides not matched to a gene: 8. The CDR3 extends over 15 amino acids. Germline-derived CDR1 and CDR2 are SGHTA and FQGNSA.